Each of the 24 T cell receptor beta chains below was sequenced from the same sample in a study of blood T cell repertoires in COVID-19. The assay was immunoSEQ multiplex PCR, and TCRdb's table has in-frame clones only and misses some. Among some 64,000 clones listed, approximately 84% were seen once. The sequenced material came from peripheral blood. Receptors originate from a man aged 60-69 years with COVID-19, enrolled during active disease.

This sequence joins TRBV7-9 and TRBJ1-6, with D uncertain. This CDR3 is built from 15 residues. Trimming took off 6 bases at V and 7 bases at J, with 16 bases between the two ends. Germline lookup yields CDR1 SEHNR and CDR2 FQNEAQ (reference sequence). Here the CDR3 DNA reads TGTGCCAGCAGGGCAAGCCGGGGTAGAAATTCACCCCTCCACTTT. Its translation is CASRASRGRNSPLHF. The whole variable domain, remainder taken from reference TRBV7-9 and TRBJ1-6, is DTGVSQNPRHKITKRGQNVTFRCDPISEHNRLYWYRQTLGQGPEFLTYFQNEAQLEKSRLLSDRFSAERPKGSFSTLEIQRTEQGDSAMYLCASRASRGRNSPLHFGNGTRLTVT.

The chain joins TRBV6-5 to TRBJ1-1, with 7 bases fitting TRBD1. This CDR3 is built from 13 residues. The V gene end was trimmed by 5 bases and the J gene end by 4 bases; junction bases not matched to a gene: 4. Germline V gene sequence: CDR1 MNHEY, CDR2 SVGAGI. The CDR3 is CASSQTGITEAFF. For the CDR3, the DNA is TGTGCCAGCAGTCAGACAGGGATCACTGAAGCTTTCTTT.

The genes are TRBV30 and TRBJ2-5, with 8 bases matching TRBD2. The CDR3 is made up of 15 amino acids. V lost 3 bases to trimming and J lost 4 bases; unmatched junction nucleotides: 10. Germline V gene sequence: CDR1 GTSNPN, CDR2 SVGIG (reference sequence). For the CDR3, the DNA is TGTGCCTGGAGGGCCCGGATGCTAGCGGGAGAGACCCAGTACTTC. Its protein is CAWRARMLAGETQYF.

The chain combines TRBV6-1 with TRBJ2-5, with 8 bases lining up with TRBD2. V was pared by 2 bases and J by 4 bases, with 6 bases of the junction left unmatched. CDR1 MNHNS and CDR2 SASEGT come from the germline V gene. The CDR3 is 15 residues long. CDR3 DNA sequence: TGTGCCAGCAGTGAACCCGGACTAGCACGAGAGACCCAGTACTTC. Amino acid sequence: CASSEPGLARETQYF.

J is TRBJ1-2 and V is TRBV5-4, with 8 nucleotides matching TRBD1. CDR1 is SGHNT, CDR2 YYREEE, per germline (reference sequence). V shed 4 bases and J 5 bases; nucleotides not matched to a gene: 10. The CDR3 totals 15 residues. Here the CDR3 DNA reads TGTGCCAGCAGCCCCTCTCCGACAGGGGAATATGGCTACACCTTC. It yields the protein CASSPSPTGEYGYTF. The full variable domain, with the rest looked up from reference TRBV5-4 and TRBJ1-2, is ETGVTQSPTHLIKTRGQQVTLRCSSQSGHNTVSWYQQALGQGPQFIFQYYREEENGRGNFPPRFSGLQFPNYSSELNVNALELDDSALYLCASSPSPTGEYGYTFGSGTRLTVV.

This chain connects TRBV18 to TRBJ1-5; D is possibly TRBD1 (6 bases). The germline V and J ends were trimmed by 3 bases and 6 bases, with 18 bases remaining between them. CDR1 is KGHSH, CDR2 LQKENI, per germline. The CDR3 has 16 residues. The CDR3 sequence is CASSPSRDTLAQPQHF. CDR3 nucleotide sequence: TGTGCCAGCTCACCGAGCCGGGACACTCTCGCTCAGCCCCAGCATTTT.

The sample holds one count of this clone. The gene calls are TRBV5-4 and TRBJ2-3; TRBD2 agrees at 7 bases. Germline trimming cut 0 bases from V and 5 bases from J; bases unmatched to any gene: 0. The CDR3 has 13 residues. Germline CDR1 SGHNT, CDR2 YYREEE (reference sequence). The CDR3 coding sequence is TGTGCCAGCAGCTTGGGGGAGGGAGATACGCAGTATTTT. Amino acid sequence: CASSLGEGDTQYF.

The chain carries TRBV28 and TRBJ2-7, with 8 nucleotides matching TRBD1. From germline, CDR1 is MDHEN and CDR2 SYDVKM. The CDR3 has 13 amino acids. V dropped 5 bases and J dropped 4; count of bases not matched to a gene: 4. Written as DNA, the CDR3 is TGTGCCAGCAGTCGACAGGGGCCATACGAGCAGTACTTC. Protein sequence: CASSRQGPYEQYF. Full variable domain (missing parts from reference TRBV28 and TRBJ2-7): DVKVTQSSRYLVKRTGEKVFLECVQDMDHENMFWYRQDPGLGLRLIYFSYDVKMKEKGDIPEGYSVSREKKERFSLILESASTNQTSMYLCASSRQGPYEQYFGPGTRLTVT.

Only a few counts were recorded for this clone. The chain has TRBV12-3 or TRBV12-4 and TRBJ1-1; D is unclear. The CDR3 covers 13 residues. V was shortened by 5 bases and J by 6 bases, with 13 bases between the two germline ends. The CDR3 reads CASSPPQKAEAFF. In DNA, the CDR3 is TGTGCCAGCAGTCCTCCTCAGAAAGCTGAAGCTTTCTTT.

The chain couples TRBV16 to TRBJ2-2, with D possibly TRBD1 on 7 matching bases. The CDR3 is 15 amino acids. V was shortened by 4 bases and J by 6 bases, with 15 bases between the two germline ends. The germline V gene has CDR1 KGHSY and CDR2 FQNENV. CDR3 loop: CASSRTGRRAGELFF. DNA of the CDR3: TGTGCCAGCAGCCGGACAGGCAGGAGGGCCGGGGAGCTGTTTTTT.

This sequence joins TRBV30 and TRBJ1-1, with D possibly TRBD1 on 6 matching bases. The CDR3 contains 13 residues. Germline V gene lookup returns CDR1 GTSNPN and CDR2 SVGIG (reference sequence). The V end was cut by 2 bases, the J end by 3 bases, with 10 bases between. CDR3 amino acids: CAWSSNRDTEAFF. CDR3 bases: TGTGCCTGGAGTTCAAACAGGGACACTGAAGCTTTCTTT.

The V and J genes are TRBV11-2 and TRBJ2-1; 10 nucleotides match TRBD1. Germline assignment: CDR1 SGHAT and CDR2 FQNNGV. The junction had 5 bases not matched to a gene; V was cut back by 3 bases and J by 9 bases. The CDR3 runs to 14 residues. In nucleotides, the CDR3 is TGTGCCAGCAGCTTCGACAGGGGGCGCCCTGAGCAGTTCTTC. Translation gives CASSFDRGRPEQFF.

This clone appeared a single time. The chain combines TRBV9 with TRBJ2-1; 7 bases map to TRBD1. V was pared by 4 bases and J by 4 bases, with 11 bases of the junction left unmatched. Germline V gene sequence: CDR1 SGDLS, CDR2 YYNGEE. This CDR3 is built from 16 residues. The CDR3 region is CASSNRDSQGYNEQFF. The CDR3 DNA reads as TGTGCCAGCAGCAACCGGGACAGTCAGGGGTACAATGAGCAGTTCTTC. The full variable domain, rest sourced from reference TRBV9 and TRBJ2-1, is DSGVTQTPKHLITATGQRVTLRCSPRSGDLSVYWYQQSLDQGLQFLIQYYNGEERAKGNILERFSAQQFPDLHSELNLSSLELGDSALYFCASSNRDSQGYNEQFFGPGTRLTVL.

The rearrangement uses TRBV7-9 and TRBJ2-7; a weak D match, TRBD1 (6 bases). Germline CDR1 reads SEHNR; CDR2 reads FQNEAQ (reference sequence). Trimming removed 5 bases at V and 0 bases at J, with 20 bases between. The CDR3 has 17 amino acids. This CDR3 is CASSPNPGQQDSYEQYF. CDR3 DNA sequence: TGTGCCAGCAGCCCCAACCCCGGACAGCAAGACTCCTACGAGCAGTACTTC.

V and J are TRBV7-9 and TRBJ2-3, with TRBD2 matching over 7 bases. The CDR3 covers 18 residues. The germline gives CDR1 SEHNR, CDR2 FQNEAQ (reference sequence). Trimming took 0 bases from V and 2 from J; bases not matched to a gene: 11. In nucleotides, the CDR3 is TGTGCCAGCAGCTTAGCGTATCAGCGGGGCTACCTCACAGATACGCAGTATTTT. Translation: CASSLAYQRGYLTDTQYF.

The CDR3 loop reads CASSPSDKLNTEAFF. In nucleotides, the CDR3 is TGTGCCAGCAGCCCGTCAGACAAACTGAACACTGAAGCTTTCTTT. The chain joins TRBV5-4 to TRBJ1-1; D unresolved. Germline CDR1 SGHNT, CDR2 YYREEE (reference sequence). Trimming pared 4 bases from V and 0 bases from J, leaving 13 bases between. The CDR3 has 15 residues.

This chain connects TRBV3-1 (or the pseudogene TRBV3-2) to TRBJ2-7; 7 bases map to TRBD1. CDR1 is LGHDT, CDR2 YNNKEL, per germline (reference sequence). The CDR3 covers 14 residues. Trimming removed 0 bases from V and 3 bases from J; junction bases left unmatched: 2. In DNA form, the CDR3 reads TGTGCCAGCAGCCAAGATTGGACAGGCTACGAGCAGTACTTC. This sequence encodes CASSQDWTGYEQYF.

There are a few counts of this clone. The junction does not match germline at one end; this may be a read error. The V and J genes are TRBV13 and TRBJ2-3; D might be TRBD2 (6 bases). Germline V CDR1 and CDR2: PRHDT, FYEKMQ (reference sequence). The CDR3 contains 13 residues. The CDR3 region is CASSLSSGTLLDF. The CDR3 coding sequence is TGTGCCAGCAGCTTATCTTCCGGGACTCTCCTAGATTTT.

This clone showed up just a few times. CDR3 DNA: TGTGCCAGCATCCCAGGGGGAGACCAGGGGTGGGAGACCCAGTACTTC. It codes for CASIPGGDQGWETQYF. J is TRBJ2-5 and V is TRBV6-4, with 7 bases that match TRBD1. CDR1 and CDR2 from the germline V gene are MRHNA and SNTAGT. CDR3 length equals 16 residues. V lost 7 bases, J lost 5 bases, and 16 bases stayed unmatched.

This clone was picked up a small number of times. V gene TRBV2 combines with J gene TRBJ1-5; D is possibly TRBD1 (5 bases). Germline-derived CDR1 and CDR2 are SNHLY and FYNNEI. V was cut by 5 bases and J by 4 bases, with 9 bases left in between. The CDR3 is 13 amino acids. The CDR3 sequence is CASSRQRNQPQHF. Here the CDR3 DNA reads TGTGCCAGCAGTCGACAGAGAAATCAGCCCCAGCATTTT. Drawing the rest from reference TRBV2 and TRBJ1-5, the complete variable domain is EPEVTQTPSHQVTQMGQEVILRCVPISNHLYFYWYRQILGQKVEFLVSFYNNEISEKSEIFDDQFSVERPDGSNFTLKIRSTKLEDSAMYFCASSRQRNQPQHFGDGTRLSIL.

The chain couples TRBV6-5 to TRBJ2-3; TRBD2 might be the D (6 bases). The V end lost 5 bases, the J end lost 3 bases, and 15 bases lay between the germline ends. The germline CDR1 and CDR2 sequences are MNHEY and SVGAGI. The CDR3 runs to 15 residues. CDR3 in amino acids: CASSRDWEVTDTQYF. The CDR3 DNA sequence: TGTGCCAGCAGTCGCGACTGGGAGGTAACAGATACGCAGTATTTT.

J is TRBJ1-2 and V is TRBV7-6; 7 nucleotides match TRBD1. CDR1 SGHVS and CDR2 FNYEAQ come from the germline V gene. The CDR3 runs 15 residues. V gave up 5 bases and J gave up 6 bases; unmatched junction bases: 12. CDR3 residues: CASSPTVDRTDGYTF. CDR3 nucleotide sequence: TGTGCCAGCAGCCCTACCGTGGACAGGACGGATGGCTACACCTTC.

CDR3 nucleotide sequence: TGTGCCACCAGACAGGGGGGAACCGGGGAGCTGTTTTTT. This codes for CATRQGGTGELFF. The chain recombines TRBV15 with TRBJ2-2, with TRBD1 matching over 8 bases. The CDR3 has 13 amino acids. With V trimmed by 6 bases and J by 5 bases, 2 bases remained unmatched. CDR1 and CDR2 from the germline V gene are LNHNV and YYDKDF (reference sequence).

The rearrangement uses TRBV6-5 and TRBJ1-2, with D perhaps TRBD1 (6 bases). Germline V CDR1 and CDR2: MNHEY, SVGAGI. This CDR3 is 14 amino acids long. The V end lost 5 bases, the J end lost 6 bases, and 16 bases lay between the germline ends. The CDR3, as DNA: TGTGCCAGCAGTATGCAGGGGACGCAGGATGGCTACACCTTC. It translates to CASSMQGTQDGYTF.